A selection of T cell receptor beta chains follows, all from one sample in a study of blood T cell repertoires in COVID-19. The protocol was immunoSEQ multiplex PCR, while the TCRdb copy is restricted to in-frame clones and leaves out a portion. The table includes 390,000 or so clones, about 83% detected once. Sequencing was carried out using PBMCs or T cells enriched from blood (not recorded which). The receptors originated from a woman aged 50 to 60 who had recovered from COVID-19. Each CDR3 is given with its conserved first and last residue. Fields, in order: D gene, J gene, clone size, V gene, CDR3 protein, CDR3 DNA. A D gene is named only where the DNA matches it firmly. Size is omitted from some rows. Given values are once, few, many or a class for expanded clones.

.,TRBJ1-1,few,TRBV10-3,CAISEGQNTEAFF,TGTGCCATCAGTGAAGGACAGAACACTGAAGCTTTCTTT
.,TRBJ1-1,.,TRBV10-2,CASREPLGSLLEAFF,TGCGCCAGCAGGGAACCACTCGGGTCGTTACTCGAAGCTTTCTTT
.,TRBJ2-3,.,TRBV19,CASSRGLQRGSTDTQYF,TGTGCCAGTAGTAGGGGACTCCAACGGGGTAGCACAGATACGCAGTATTTT
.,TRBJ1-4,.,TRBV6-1,CASSESPRQARDEKLFF,TGTGCCAGCAGCGAATCCCCCCGACAGGCCCGGGATGAAAAACTGTTTTTT
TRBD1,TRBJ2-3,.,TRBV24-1,CATSDRQGFTDTQYF,TGTGCCACCAGTGACCGACAGGGTTTCACAGATACGCAGTATTTT
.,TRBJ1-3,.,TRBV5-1,CASSFATSASGNTIYF,TGCGCCAGCAGCTTTGCGACATCGGCCTCTGGAAACACCATATATTTT
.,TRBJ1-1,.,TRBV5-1,CASSAGATGTNTEAFF,TGCGCCAGCAGCGCCGGAGCGACAGGCACGAACACTGAAGCTTTCTTT
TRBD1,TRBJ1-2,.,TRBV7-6,CASSSPGTAYGYTF,TGTGCCAGCAGCTCCCCCGGGACAGCTTATGGCTACACTTTC
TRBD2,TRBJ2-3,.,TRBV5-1,CASSFSGGTDTQYF,TGCGCCAGCAGCTTCAGCGGGGGGACAGATACGCAGTATTTT
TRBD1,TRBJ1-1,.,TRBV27,CASSDRGRVSTEAFF,TGTGCCAGCAGTGACAGGGGGCGGGTAAGCACTGAAGCTTTCTTT
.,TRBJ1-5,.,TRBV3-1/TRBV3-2,CASSPHGGAAAWNQPQHF,TGTGCCAGCAGCCCGCATGGGGGGGCGGCCGCGTGGAATCAGCCCCAGCATTTT
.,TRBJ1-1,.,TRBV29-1,CSVQNTEAFF,TGCAGCGTTCAGAACACTGAAGCTTTCTTT
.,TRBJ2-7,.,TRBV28,CASTSGSLGEQYF,TGTGCCAGCACCTCGGGGTCCCTTGGCGAGCAGTACTTC
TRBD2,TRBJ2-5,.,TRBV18,CASSPRDSGDQETQYF,TGTGCCAGCTCACCACGCGATAGCGGGGATCAAGAGACCCAGTACTTC
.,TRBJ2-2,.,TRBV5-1,CASRKRTAVMNTGELFF,TGCGCCAGCAGAAAACGGACTGCCGTAATGAACACCGGGGAGCTGTTTTTT
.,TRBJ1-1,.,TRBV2,CASSLAGPMNTEAFF,TGTGCCAGCAGTCTTGCGGGGCCGATGAACACTGAAGCTTTCTTT
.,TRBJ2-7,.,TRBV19,CASSIGGELYEQYF,TGTGCCAGTAGTATAGGCGGGGAACTTTACGAGCAGTACTTC
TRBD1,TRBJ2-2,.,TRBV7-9,CASSFTGTGGTGELFF,TGTGCCAGCAGCTTTACAGGGACAGGAGGCACCGGGGAGCTGTTTTTT
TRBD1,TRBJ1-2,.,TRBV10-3,CAISESLGGAGYDYGYTF,TGTGCCATCAGTGAGTCTTTAGGGGGCGCGGGTTACGACTATGGCTACACCTTC
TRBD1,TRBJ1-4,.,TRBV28,CASSSQGAEGEKLFF,TGTGCCAGCAGCTCACAGGGGGCAGAGGGTGAAAAACTGTTTTTT
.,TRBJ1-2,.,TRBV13,CASSLKGDRYGYTF,TGTGCCAGCAGCTTAAAGGGGGATCGGTATGGCTACACCTTC
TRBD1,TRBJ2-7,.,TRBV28,CASRSLGTGLSYEQYF,TGTGCCAGCAGGTCACTCGGGACAGGGTTATCCTACGAGCAGTACTTC
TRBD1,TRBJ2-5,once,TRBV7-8,CASSWDRAKVMTQYF,TGTGCCAGCAGCTGGGACAGGGCGAAAGTAATGACCCAGTACTTC
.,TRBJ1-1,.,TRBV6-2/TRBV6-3,CASSYLLGGADTEAFF,TGTGCCAGCAGTTACTTGTTGGGTGGGGCTGACACTGAAGCTTTCTTT
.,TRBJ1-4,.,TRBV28,CASSYRYTVNGEKLFF,TGTGCCAGCAGCTACCGATACACAGTCAATGGGGAAAAACTGTTTTTT
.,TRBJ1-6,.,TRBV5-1,CASSLEAGRHSPLHF,TGCGCCAGCAGCTTGGAGGCAGGGAGGCATTCACCCCTCCACTTT
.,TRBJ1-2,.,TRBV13,CASSLGSSGSSYGYTF,TGTGCCAGCAGCTTAGGCTCTTCGGGGTCGAGCTATGGCTACACCTTC
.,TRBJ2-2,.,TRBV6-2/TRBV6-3,CASSYSTSWVFSTGELFF,TGTGCCAGCAGTTACTCGACATCCTGGGTGTTCAGTACCGGGGAGCTGTTTTTT
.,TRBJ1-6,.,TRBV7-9,CASSLDPDSPLHF,TGTGCCAGCAGCCTAGATCCTGATTCACCCCTCCACTTT